The 7 T cell receptor beta chains below were found in one sample sequenced in a study of technical replicates of blood from several donors. Clones were read by immunoSEQ multiplex PCR, and TCRdb kept only the in-frame ones, dropping some. This table holds around 50,000 clones, more than 95% found once. Input material: T cells isolated from PBMCs. The source is a human donor in good health.

The chain joins TRBV27 to TRBJ1-5; 7 bases are a match to TRBD1. Germline CDR1 is MNHEY and CDR2 is SMNVEV (reference sequence). The trim removed 10 bases at V and 3 bases at J, leaving 12 bases unmatched. The CDR3 has 15 amino acids. The CDR3 sequence is CATSRGGVFNQPQHF. In nucleotides, the CDR3 is TGTGCCACCTCGCGAGGGGGCGTCTTCAATCAGCCCCAGCATTTT.

The rearrangement joins TRBV19 to TRBJ2-5; 9 nucleotides align to TRBD1. J gave up 4 bases and V 4 bases, and 4 bases lay outside the gene matches. Germline V lookup: CDR1 LNHDA, CDR2 SQIVND (reference sequence). This CDR3 region has 14 residues. The CDR3 DNA is TGTGCCAGTAGTAAGGGACAGGGAGGAGAGACCCAGTACTTC. Encoded protein: CASSKGQGGETQYF.

The chain recombines TRBV6-5 with TRBJ1-1; D is unresolved. This CDR3 contains 13 residues. CDR1 MNHEY and CDR2 SVGAGI come from the germline V gene. V lost 6 bases to trimming and J lost 0 bases, with 8 bases between them. DNA for the CDR3: TGTGCCAGCAGGTATAATATGAACACTGAAGCTTTCTTT. Amino acids: CASRYNMNTEAFF.

The chain is built from TRBV5-1 and TRBJ2-1; D gene unclear. Germline assignment: CDR1 SGHRS and CDR2 YFSETQ. CDR3 size: 14 residues. V shed 7 bases and J shed 7 bases, with 18 bases lying between them. In nucleotides, the CDR3 is TGCGCCAGCCGGCCCCTGGGCTCCAGTAATGAGCAGTTCTTC. It encodes CASRPLGSSNEQFF.

The chain uses TRBV30 and TRBJ2-3; D perhaps matches TRBD2 (5 bases). Between the trimmed V and J ends, which lost 2 bases and 4 bases, there was a span of 10 bases. The CDR3 spans 13 residues. Germline lookup yields CDR1 GTSNPN and CDR2 SVGIG (reference sequence). CDR3 DNA sequence: TGTGCCTGGAGTTTTACTAGTTCAGATACGCAGTATTTT. Translation: CAWSFTSSDTQYF.

This chain connects TRBV6-5 to TRBJ1-2; TRBD1 might be the D (5 bases). The CDR3 length is 14 residues. V was shortened by 7 bases and J by 4 bases, with 16 bases between the two germline ends. The V gene's germline CDR1 is MNHEY and CDR2 SVGAGI. CDR3 amino acids: CASTLRQNSYGYTF. In DNA, the CDR3 is TGTGCCAGCACCCTCAGACAGAACTCCTATGGCTACACCTTC.

The V and J genes are TRBV27 and TRBJ1-2, with D possibly being TRBD1 (5 bases). The length of the CDR3 is 13 residues. The germline CDR1 and CDR2 sequences are MNHEY and SMNVEV (reference sequence). Between the trimmed V and J ends, which lost 4 bases and 4 bases, there was a span of 10 bases. The CDR3 region has the DNA TGTGCCAGCAGTTCCCGGCAGGGCTATGGCTACACCTTC. Translation: CASSSRQGYGYTF.